These T cell receptor beta chains were read from a single sample in a study of T cells in localized non-small cell lung cancer. The method was immunoSEQ multiplex PCR; TCRdb's version includes in-frame clones alone and lacks a portion of them. The sample has approximately 65,000 clones, roughly 76% seen once. The source was PBMCs, collected before any cancer treatment. These receptors were collected from a man aged 40 to 70 with stage II lung adenocarcinoma. The CDR3 runs from the conserved cysteine through the conserved F or W. Each record gives: D gene, V gene, clone size, J gene, CDR3 DNA, CDR3 protein. A D gene is named only where the DNA matches it firmly. Clone size appears in some rows only: once, few, many, or a class for an expanded clone.

.,TRBV7-9,.,TRBJ2-1,TGTGCCAGCAGAGAAACAGGGTACAATGAGCAGTTCTTC,CASRETGYNEQFF
.,TRBV5-1,.,TRBJ2-3,TGCGCCAGCAGCTTGGAGGGGGTGCGCACAGATACGCAGTATTTT,CASSLEGVRTDTQYF
.,TRBV5-4,.,TRBJ2-7,TGTGCCAGCAGCTTTAGGGGTAACGAGCAGTACTTC,CASSFRGNEQYF
.,TRBV7-9,.,TRBJ1-1,TGTGCCAGCAGCTCTTTTTCTTACCTTCGAGGACTTAGAGAAACTGAAGCTTTCTTT,CASSSFSYLRGLRETEAFF
.,TRBV29-1,few,TRBJ1-4,TGCAGCGTTGAGGACAAGCGGAGCGAAAAACTGTTTTTT,CSVEDKRSEKLFF
TRBD2,TRBV4-2,once,TRBJ2-2,TGTGCCAGCAGCCAAGAGGTTGGCGGGAGGGGCACCGGGGAGCTGTTTTTT,CASSQEVGGRGTGELFF
.,TRBV13,few,TRBJ1-2,TGTGCCACTTCTCTGGGCTCCAGACCGAACTATGGCTACACCTTC,CATSLGSRPNYGYTF
TRBD2,TRBV2,.,TRBJ2-1,TGTGCCAGCAGTGCCGGGGGAGGGGAGTACAATGAGCAGTTCTTC,CASSAGGGEYNEQFF
TRBD1,TRBV10-3,.,TRBJ2-7,TGTGCCATCAGTGAGTCCGGGACAGCCTCCTACGAGCAGTACTTC,CAISESGTASYEQYF
TRBD1,TRBV5-5,.,TRBJ1-1,TGTGCCAGCAGCTTGGTGGACAGGGGTTGGACTGAAGCTTTCTTT,CASSLVDRGWTEAFF
TRBD2,TRBV30,.,TRBJ2-7,TGTGCCTGGAGTGGGGGGACTAGCGGGAGTTACGAGCAGTACTTC,CAWSGGTSGSYEQYF
.,TRBV28,.,TRBJ1-1,TGTGCCAGCAGTTCGGTTCGGCTGAACACTGAAGCTTTCTTT,CASSSVRLNTEAFF
.,TRBV10-3,.,TRBJ2-5,TGTGCCATCAGTGAGTCCGTGAAGAGAGAGACCCAGTACTTC,CAISESVKRETQYF
.,TRBV5-1,.,TRBJ2-1,TGCGCCAGCAGCGCAGAAACCCCTTTTGATGAGCAGTTCTTC,CASSAETPFDEQFF
.,TRBV30,.,TRBJ1-1,TGTGCCTGGAGTCGAAGTTTAACAAGGAACACTGAAGCTTTCTTT,CAWSRSLTRNTEAFF
.,TRBV25-1,.,TRBJ2-3,TGTGCCAGCAGGCCCACAGGGACCACAGATACGCAGTATTTT,CASRPTGTTDTQYF
.,TRBV7-3,.,TRBJ1-1,TGTGCCAGCAGCCCTGACGGGGGCTGGAACACTGAAGCTTTCTTT,CASSPDGGWNTEAFF
.,TRBV2,.,TRBJ2-2,TGTGCCAGCAGTGTGAAATCGAACACCGGGGAGCTGTTTTTT,CASSVKSNTGELFF
.,TRBV2,.,TRBJ1-5,TGTGCCAGCAGTGTAGGGGTTCTTAGCAATCAGCCCCAGCATTTT,CASSVGVLSNQPQHF
TRBD2,TRBV30,.,TRBJ2-5,TGTGCCTGGAGCTTAGCGGGAGGGCGACAAGAGACCCAGTACTTC,CAWSLAGGRQETQYF
TRBD2,TRBV19,.,TRBJ2-3,TGTGCCAGTAGGCGGGAGGAATTCTCAGATACGCAGTATTTT,CASRREEFSDTQYF
TRBD1,TRBV6-5,.,TRBJ1-2,TGTGCCAGCAGTTACACAGGGGCAGAAGGCTACACCTTC,CASSYTGAEGYTF
TRBD1,TRBV29-1,.,TRBJ1-5,TGCAGCGTTGAGCAGGGGGGCAATCAGCCCCAGCATTTT,CSVEQGGNQPQHF
TRBD1,TRBV7-8,.,TRBJ2-7,TGTGCCAGCAGCTTAGATCGTACAGGGGGGTCCTACGAGCAGTACTTC,CASSLDRTGGSYEQYF
TRBD1,TRBV10-3,once,TRBJ2-7,TGTGCCATCAGTCTCACAGGGGGCGAGCAGTACTTC,CAISLTGGEQYF
TRBD1,TRBV29-1,many,TRBJ2-7,TGCAGCGTTGCTATGGACAGGGCAAGCGAGCAGTACTTC,CSVAMDRASEQYF
.,TRBV7-8,.,TRBJ2-7,TGTGCCAGCGGGCGGGGACAAAGCTCCTACGAGCAGTACTTC,CASGRGQSSYEQYF
.,TRBV10-3,.,TRBJ2-3,TGTGCCATCAGTGAGTCGTCCCCTGGACAGATACAAACAGATACGCAGTATTTT,CAISESSPGQIQTDTQYF
.,TRBV20-1,.,TRBJ1-4,TGCAGTGCTAGTCGATGGGAAAAACTGTTTTTT,CSASRWEKLFF
.,TRBV25-1,.,TRBJ1-1,TGTGCCAGCAGTGAATCGGGAATCCGGGGAACTGAAGCTTTCTTT,CASSESGIRGTEAFF
.,TRBV6-4,.,TRBJ2-3,TGTGCCAGCAGTAGGGAGAGGAGCACAGATACGCAGTATTTT,CASSRERSTDTQYF
.,TRBV6-5,few,TRBJ2-5,TGTGCCAGCAGTTACGGCAGTATCCAAGAGACCCAGTACTTC,CASSYGSIQETQYF
.,TRBV7-9,.,TRBJ2-5,TGTGCCAGCAGCTTAGCGTCTAATCAAGAGACCCAGTACTTC,CASSLASNQETQYF